One and the same sample provided the 9 T cell receptor beta chains below, sequenced in a study of identical twins. MiXCR was run by TCRdb on the 5' RACE reads, yielding one entry per CDR3 protein. The data contain 400,000 to 500,000 distinct CDR3 sequences, approximately 17% of them singletons. The sample taken for sequencing was naive T cells sorted from blood. The source is a man between 50 and 59 years old in good health.

This clonotype was detected many times. The chain links TRBV12-3 or TRBV12-4 to TRBJ2-1, with 9 nucleotides matching TRBD2. V lost 0 bases, J lost 9 bases, and 3 bases stayed unmatched. The CDR3 length is 14 residues. CDR3 DNA sequence: TGTGCCAGCAGTTTAGCGCGGGGGGGCGCTGAGCAGTTCTTC. The encoded protein is CASSLARGGAEQFF.

This clonotype has a handful of counts. The chain employs TRBV29-1 and TRBJ1-4; 8 nucleotides line up with TRBD1. The ends lost 5 bases at V and 1 base at J; junction bases unmatched: 3. The V gene's germline CDR1 is SQVTM and CDR2 ANQGSEA. The CDR3 is made up of 14 amino acids. CDR3 nucleotide sequence: TGCAGCGTTACAGGGGGTGGAACTAATGAAAAACTGTTTTTT. Translating gives CSVTGGGTNEKLFF. Full variable domain (remainder filled in from reference TRBV29-1 and TRBJ1-4): SAVISQKPSRDICQRGTSLTIQCQVDSQVTMMFWYRQQPGQSLTLIATANQGSEATYESGFVIDKFPISRPNLTFSTLTVSNMSPEDSSIYLCSVTGGGTNEKLFFGSGTQLSVL.

This clonotype was seen repeatedly, ten times or more. The gene calls are TRBV20-1 and TRBJ2-7; 9 bases map to TRBD2. V shed 2 bases and J 3 bases; nucleotides not matched to a gene: 5. The CDR3 has 14 amino acids. Germline loops: CDR1 DFQATT, CDR2 SNEGSKA (reference sequence). The CDR3 here is CSARRLAGNYEQYF. The CDR3 nucleotides are TGCAGTGCTAGAAGGCTAGCGGGGAACTACGAGCAGTACTTC.

The chain combines TRBV6-2 or TRBV6-3 with TRBJ1-2; possibly TRBD1 for D (6 bases). This CDR3 contains 13 residues. CDR1 and CDR2 from the germline V gene are MNHEY and SVGEGT. V shed 6 bases and J shed 3 bases, with 11 bases lying between them. The CDR3 loop reads CASRRTVDYGYTF. In nucleotides, the CDR3 is TGTGCCAGCAGACGGACAGTTGACTATGGCTACACCTTC.

J is TRBJ2-7 and V is TRBV6-1, with D unresolved. CDR1 and CDR2 (germline): MNHNS, SASEGT. Trimming took off 1 base at V and 2 bases at J, with 9 bases between the two ends. There are 14 residues in the CDR3. CDR3 bases: TGTGCCAGCAGTGAAGGAGTGGTGGCCTACGAGCAGTACTTC. Residues: CASSEGVVAYEQYF.

There are a few counts of this clonotype. J is TRBJ2-1 and V is TRBV4-3; 8 bases agree with TRBD2. The V segment lost 4 bases and the J segment 7 bases; nucleotides outside the gene matches: 6. Germline V gene lookup returns CDR1 LGHNA and CDR2 YSLEER. The CDR3 consists of 14 residues. CDR3 DNA sequence: TGCGCCAGCAGCCCACTAGCGGAGGGGAATGAGCAGTTCTTC. This gives the protein CASSPLAEGNEQFF.

This clonotype showed up just a few times. V and J are TRBV27 and TRBJ1-4; 9 bases line up with TRBD1. The CDR3 is made up of 14 amino acids. V lost 4 bases, J lost 8 bases, and 5 bases stayed unmatched. Germline values: CDR1 MNHEY, CDR2 SMNVEV (reference sequence). For the CDR3, the DNA is TGTGCCAGCAGTTCCGGACAGGGGCGGGAAAAACTGTTTTTT. Amino acids: CASSSGQGREKLFF.

This clonotype was detected only a few times. This chain joins TRBV7-3 and TRBJ1-1, with 8 bases that match TRBD1. The CDR3 consists of 15 residues. Looked up from germline, CDR1 is SGHTA and CDR2 is FQGTGA. J gave up 5 bases and V 0 bases, and 5 bases lay outside the gene matches. CDR3 DNA: TGTGCCAGCAGCTTAACGGCAGGGGGCCTTACTGAAGCTTTCTTT. Protein product: CASSLTAGGLTEAFF. The whole variable domain, filled in from reference TRBV7-3 and TRBJ1-1, reads GAGVSQTPSNKVTEKGKYVELRCDPISGHTALYWYRQSLGQGPEFLIYFQGTGAADDSGLPNDRFFAVRPEGSVSTLKIQRTERGDSAVYLCASSLTAGGLTEAFFGQGTRLTVV.

This clonotype has just a few counts. The genes are TRBV6-2 or TRBV6-3 and TRBJ1-1, with TRBD1 as a possible D gene (5 bases). Germline CDR1 is MNHEY and CDR2 is SVGEGT. The length of the CDR3 is 15 residues. Trimming shortened V by 2 bases and J by 0 bases, and 10 bases separated the two germline ends. The CDR3 here is CASSYPGVLNTEAFF. In DNA, the CDR3 is TGTGCCAGCAGTTACCCGGGGGTCTTGAACACTGAAGCTTTCTTT.